The 10 T cell receptor beta chains given below trace back to one sample, sequenced in a study of OX40 agonist ivuxolimab in advanced cancers. Some clones are missing from TCRdb's copy, which holds only in-frame ones; the method was immunoSEQ multiplex PCR. The table lists roughly 50,000 clones, more than 85% of them singletons, with just over 1.4% in the top ten. The sample consisted of CD4+ or CD8+ T cells sorted from blood, taken in a trial of the OX40 agonist ivuxolimab. The receptors derive from an adult with an advanced solid tumor such as melanoma, head and neck, liver or kidney cancer.

The chain has TRBV11-2 and TRBJ2-7; D not resolved. Germline CDR1 reads SGHAT; CDR2 reads FQNNGV. Deletions cut 5 bases from V and 7 bases from J, with 12 bases between. CDR3 size: 12 residues. The CDR3 sequence: CASSHIQQEQYF. CDR3 in DNA: TGTGCCAGCAGCCACATACAGCAAGAGCAGTACTTC.

The chain recombines TRBV10-3 with TRBJ2-1, with TRBD2 matching 9 bases. This CDR3 is built from 14 residues. J lost 9 bases, V lost 11 bases, and 14 bases had no gene match. Germline values: CDR1 ENHRY, CDR2 SYGVKD. The CDR3 bases are TGTGCCTCCGGTGGGGCGGGAGGGTACGGTGAGCAGTTCTTC. Translated: CASGGAGGYGEQFF.

The chain couples TRBV7-9 to TRBJ2-5, with D perhaps TRBD2 (5 bases). The J call may be in error: the DNA end matches TRBJ2-7 better. CDR3 size: 14 residues. The germline gives CDR1 SEHNR, CDR2 FQNEAQ (reference sequence). This chain's CDR3 is CASSPGNLPYEQYF. DNA for the CDR3: TGTGCCAGCAGCCCCGGGAACTTACCCTACGAGCAGTACTTC.

This rearrangement joins TRBV6-5 to TRBJ2-5; D perhaps matches TRBD2 (6 bases). The CDR3 sequence is 15 residues long. Deletions cut 3 bases from V and 5 bases from J, with 16 bases between. The germline CDR1 and CDR2 sequences are MNHEY and SVGAGI. CDR3 in DNA: TGTGCCAGCAGTTATCCGAGGAGGGCCTGGGAGACCCAGTACTTC. Translated, it gives CASSYPRRAWETQYF.

This rearrangement joins TRBV4-1 to TRBJ2-2; TRBD1 is a possible D gene (5 bases). The CDR3 totals 15 residues. Per germline, CDR1 MGHRA and CDR2 YSYEKL. The ends were cut back, 2 bases at V and 6 bases at J, with 13 bases in the middle. CDR3 in DNA: TGCGCCAGCAGCCAAATGGTACAGGCGGCCGGGGAGCTGTTTTTT. Its protein is CASSQMVQAAGELFF.

The gene calls are TRBV2 and TRBJ2-6, with unresolved D. CDR3 length: 16 residues. The germline gives CDR1 SNHLY, CDR2 FYNNEI. The V end was cut by 8 bases, the J end by 0 bases, with 14 bases between. CDR3 amino acids: CASQLSRSSGANVLTF. The CDR3 DNA reads as TGTGCCAGCCAACTTAGCCGTTCCTCTGGGGCCAACGTCCTGACTTTC.

The chain carries TRBV18 and TRBJ1-1, with D perhaps TRBD1 (6 bases). The CDR3 length is 15 residues. The V gene's germline CDR1 is KGHSH and CDR2 LQKENI. V was clipped by 4 bases and J by 1 base, with 13 bases between them. CDR3 residues: CASSQGGLGNTEAFF. The DNA for the CDR3 is TGTGCCAGCTCACAGGGGGGCCTTGGGAACACTGAAGCTTTCTTT.

The chain employs TRBV6-5 and TRBJ1-3; D is perhaps TRBD1 (5 bases). Per germline, CDR1 MNHEY and CDR2 SVGAGI. CDR3 length equals 14 residues. V was shortened by 5 bases and J by 4 bases, with 12 bases between the two germline ends. The CDR3 coding sequence is TGTGCCAGCAGTCCTGGGGCTGCAGGAAACACCATATATTTT. This sequence encodes CASSPGAAGNTIYF.

This chain joins TRBV18 and TRBJ2-7, with 7 bases that match TRBD1. The J segment lost 3 bases and the V segment lost 0 bases, leaving 8 bases of the junction unmatched. The CDR3 spans 16 residues. In germline, CDR1 is KGHSH, CDR2 LQKENI. CDR3: CASSPPTGTALYEQYF. The CDR3 DNA is TGTGCCAGCTCACCACCCACCGGGACAGCCCTCTACGAGCAGTACTTC.

The V and J genes are TRBV5-6 and TRBJ2-5; no definite D call. The CDR3 is 14 residues long. V was cut by 4 bases and J by 2 bases, with 12 bases left in between. Per germline, CDR1 SGHDT and CDR2 YYEEEE. The CDR3 nucleotides are TGTGCCAGCAGCCTGGGCGGATATCAAGAGACCCAGTACTTC. Translation gives CASSLGGYQETQYF. The variable domain in full, with the rest retrieved from reference TRBV5-6 and TRBJ2-5, is DAGVTQSPTHLIKTRGQQVTLRCSPKSGHDTVSWYQQALGQGPQFIFQYYEEEERQRGNFPDRFSGHQFPNYSSELNVNALLLGDSALYLCASSLGGYQETQYFGPGTRLLVL.